These T cell receptor beta chains were read from a single sample in a study of cytomegalovirus exposure and HLA in healthy donors. TCRdb's table, derived via immunoSEQ multiplex PCR, lists solely in-frame clones and lacks some. The sample data list approximately 37,000 clones. The sample was PBMCs. The receptors stem from a male donor in good health and CMV-seronegative. Both conserved end residues are part of each CDR3. Fields, in order: V gene, J gene, D gene, CDR3 length, CDR3 protein, CDR3 DNA. The D gene is left open where the match is weak.

v_gene: TRBV5-6
j_gene: TRBJ1-4
d_gene: TRBD1
len: 16
CDR3aa: CASSLEVLRDREKLFF
CDR3nt: TGTGCCAGCAGCTTGGAAGTCCTGCGGGACAGAGAAAAACTGTTTTTT

v_gene: TRBV6-5
j_gene: TRBJ2-3
d_gene: .
len: 15
CDR3aa: CASSYSAGGTDTQYF
CDR3nt: TGTGCCAGCAGTTATTCCGCGGGTGGGACAGATACGCAGTATTTT

v_gene: TRBV19
j_gene: TRBJ1-6
d_gene: .
len: 15
CDR3aa: CASSIWTEQNSPLHF
CDR3nt: TGTGCCAGTAGTATTTGGACAGAACAGAATTCACCCCTCCACTTT

v_gene: TRBV7-3
j_gene: TRBJ1-6
d_gene: .
len: 15
CDR3aa: CASSLTGGVNSPLHF
CDR3nt: TGTGCCAGCAGCTTAACCGGGGGGGTGAACTCACCCCTCCACTTT

v_gene: TRBV21-1
j_gene: TRBJ2-2
d_gene: .
len: 14
CDR3aa: CASSEGWATGELFF
CDR3nt: TGTGCCAGCAGCGAAGGGTGGGCCACCGGGGAGCTGTTTTTT

v_gene: TRBV19
j_gene: TRBJ2-7
d_gene: .
len: 14
CDR3aa: CASSIDPGTYEQYF
CDR3nt: TGTGCCAGTAGTATAGACCCAGGGACCTACGAGCAGTACTTC

v_gene: TRBV6-6
j_gene: TRBJ2-7
d_gene: .
len: 15
CDR3aa: CASSIRGGGPYEQYF
CDR3nt: TGTGCCAGCAGCATCCGAGGGGGGGGGCCCTACGAGCAGTACTTC

v_gene: TRBV21-1
j_gene: TRBJ1-1
d_gene: .
len: 16
CDR3aa: CASSKAGDRGETEAFF
CDR3nt: TGTGCCAGCAGCAAAGCGGGGGACAGGGGAGAGACTGAAGCTTTCTTT

v_gene: TRBV6-4
j_gene: TRBJ1-6
d_gene: .
len: 16
CDR3aa: CASSDPRVSYNSPLHF
CDR3nt: TGTGCCAGCAGTGACCCCAGGGTCTCCTATAATTCACCCCTCCACTTT

v_gene: TRBV5-1
j_gene: TRBJ1-2
d_gene: .
len: 15
CDR3aa: CASRERVGANYGYTF
CDR3nt: TGCGCCAGCAGGGAAAGAGTAGGAGCTAACTATGGCTACACCTTC

v_gene: TRBV5-6
j_gene: TRBJ1-3
d_gene: TRBD1
len: 17
CDR3aa: CASSWDRGPYAGNTIYF
CDR3nt: TGTGCCAGCAGCTGGGACAGGGGGCCTTACGCTGGAAACACCATATATTTT

v_gene: TRBV5-1
j_gene: TRBJ1-5
d_gene: TRBD1
len: 14
CDR3aa: CASRPGGINQPQHF
CDR3nt: TGCGCCAGCAGACCAGGGGGAATCAATCAGCCCCAGCATTTT

v_gene: TRBV6-1
j_gene: TRBJ2-7
d_gene: TRBD1
len: 12
CDR3aa: CAVRTGVYEQYF
CDR3nt: TGTGCCGTTCGGACAGGGGTTTACGAGCAGTACTTC

v_gene: TRBV7-9
j_gene: TRBJ2-1
d_gene: TRBD2
len: 17
CDR3aa: CASSPKRLAGADNEQFF
CDR3nt: TGTGCCAGCAGCCCGAAGAGATTAGCGGGGGCCGACAATGAGCAGTTCTTC

v_gene: TRBV18
j_gene: TRBJ2-5
d_gene: TRBD1
len: 15
CDR3aa: CTSSPGTGRSETQYF
CDR3nt: TGTACCAGCTCACCCGGGACAGGTCGTTCGGAGACCCAGTACTTC

v_gene: TRBV19
j_gene: TRBJ2-7
d_gene: .
len: 15
CDR3aa: CASRGVAGDSYEQYF
CDR3nt: TGTGCCAGCAGGGGGGTGGCAGGAGACTCCTACGAGCAGTACTTC

v_gene: TRBV6-1
j_gene: TRBJ1-5
d_gene: .
len: 14
CDR3aa: CASSEFGGNQPQHF
CDR3nt: TGTGCCAGCAGTGAATTCGGCGGGAATCAGCCCCAGCATTTT

v_gene: TRBV2
j_gene: TRBJ2-7
d_gene: .
len: 12
CDR3aa: CATSTPSYEQYF
CDR3nt: TGTGCCACTTCTACCCCCTCCTACGAGCAGTACTTC

v_gene: TRBV2
j_gene: TRBJ1-5
d_gene: TRBD1
len: 15
CDR3aa: CASSRTGDSYQPQHF
CDR3nt: TGTGCCAGCAGTCGTACAGGGGACTCGTATCAGCCCCAGCATTTT

v_gene: TRBV4-1
j_gene: TRBJ1-2
d_gene: .
len: 14
CDR3aa: CASSQTERQGGYTF
CDR3nt: TGCGCCAGCAGCCAAACGGAGAGGCAGGGTGGCTACACCTTC

v_gene: TRBV25-1
j_gene: TRBJ2-7
d_gene: .
len: 12
CDR3aa: CAVHGWGHEQYF
CDR3nt: TGTGCCGTCCATGGATGGGGCCACGAGCAGTACTTC

v_gene: TRBV28
j_gene: TRBJ1-6
d_gene: .
len: 16
CDR3aa: CASSLDVNRAYSPLHF
CDR3nt: TGTGCCAGCAGTTTAGATGTTAACCGAGCATATTCACCCCTCCACTTT

v_gene: TRBV18
j_gene: TRBJ2-3
d_gene: TRBD1
len: 17
CDR3aa: CASSPSERTGWGDTQYF
CDR3nt: TGTGCCAGCTCACCCTCCGAACGGACAGGGTGGGGAGATACGCAGTATTTT

v_gene: TRBV11-1
j_gene: TRBJ1-2
d_gene: .
len: 14
CDR3aa: CASSLGRIGYGYTF
CDR3nt: TGTGCCAGCAGCTTGGGGAGGATCGGGTATGGCTACACCTTC

v_gene: TRBV7-9
j_gene: TRBJ2-7
d_gene: .
len: 16
CDR3aa: CASSLEDSGLAYEQYF
CDR3nt: TGTGCCAGCAGCTTAGAGGACTCAGGACTCGCCTACGAGCAGTACTTC

v_gene: TRBV6-5
j_gene: TRBJ1-5
d_gene: .
len: 14
CDR3aa: CASSPTVGNQPQHF
CDR3nt: TGTGCCAGCAGCCCGACAGTTGGAAATCAGCCCCAGCATTTT

v_gene: TRBV6-4
j_gene: TRBJ2-6
d_gene: .
len: 15
CDR3aa: CATPYRFSGANVLTF
CDR3nt: TGTGCCACCCCGTACAGGTTCTCTGGGGCCAACGTCCTGACTTTC

v_gene: TRBV7-3
j_gene: TRBJ2-6
d_gene: TRBD1
len: 17
CDR3aa: CASSHSQGLTGANVLTF
CDR3nt: TGTGCCAGCAGCCATTCACAGGGGTTGACTGGGGCCAACGTCCTGACTTTC

v_gene: TRBV19
j_gene: TRBJ1-5
d_gene: TRBD1
len: 14
CDR3aa: CASTGTGTYQPQHF
CDR3nt: TGTGCCAGTACTGGGACAGGGACTTATCAGCCCCAGCATTTT

v_gene: TRBV9
j_gene: TRBJ2-5
d_gene: TRBD1
len: 17
CDR3aa: CASSASVGTAGQETQYF
CDR3nt: TGTGCCAGCAGCGCGTCGGTGGGGACAGCCGGCCAAGAGACCCAGTACTTC

v_gene: TRBV18
j_gene: TRBJ1-6
d_gene: TRBD1
len: 15
CDR3aa: CASSPGTGGNSPLHF
CDR3nt: TGTGCCAGCTCTCCCGGGACAGGGGGTAATTCACCCCTCCACTTT

v_gene: TRBV7-2
j_gene: TRBJ1-6
d_gene: .
len: 15
CDR3aa: CASSLVPTKNSPLHF
CDR3nt: TGTGCCAGCAGCTTAGTGCCGACAAAGAATTCACCCCTCCACTTT

v_gene: TRBV9
j_gene: TRBJ2-3
d_gene: .
len: 16
CDR3aa: CASSVAPGGGTDTQYF
CDR3nt: TGTGCCAGCAGCGTAGCTCCGGGGGGCGGGACAGATACGCAGTATTTT

v_gene: TRBV7-2
j_gene: TRBJ2-5
d_gene: .
len: 16
CDR3aa: CASSSLTGRYQETQYF
CDR3nt: TGTGCCAGCAGCTCTTTGACAGGGAGGTACCAAGAGACCCAGTACTTC

v_gene: TRBV19
j_gene: TRBJ2-2
d_gene: TRBD1
len: 14
CDR3aa: CASRGQGRTGELFF
CDR3nt: TGTGCCAGTAGAGGACAGGGGCGCACCGGGGAGCTGTTTTTT

v_gene: TRBV7-9
j_gene: TRBJ2-6
d_gene: .
len: 15
CDR3aa: CASSPRLNVANVLTF
CDR3nt: TGTGCCAGCAGCCCGAGACTTAATGTAGCCAACGTCCTGACTTTC

v_gene: TRBV18
j_gene: TRBJ2-3
d_gene: .
len: 15
CDR3aa: CASSPRTGLPDTQYF
CDR3nt: TGTGCCAGCTCACCACGAACAGGATTGCCAGATACGCAGTATTTT

v_gene: TRBV18
j_gene: TRBJ2-1
d_gene: TRBD2
len: 14
CDR3aa: CASSPGLADNEQFF
CDR3nt: TGTGCCAGCTCACCGGGACTAGCCGACAATGAGCAGTTCTTC